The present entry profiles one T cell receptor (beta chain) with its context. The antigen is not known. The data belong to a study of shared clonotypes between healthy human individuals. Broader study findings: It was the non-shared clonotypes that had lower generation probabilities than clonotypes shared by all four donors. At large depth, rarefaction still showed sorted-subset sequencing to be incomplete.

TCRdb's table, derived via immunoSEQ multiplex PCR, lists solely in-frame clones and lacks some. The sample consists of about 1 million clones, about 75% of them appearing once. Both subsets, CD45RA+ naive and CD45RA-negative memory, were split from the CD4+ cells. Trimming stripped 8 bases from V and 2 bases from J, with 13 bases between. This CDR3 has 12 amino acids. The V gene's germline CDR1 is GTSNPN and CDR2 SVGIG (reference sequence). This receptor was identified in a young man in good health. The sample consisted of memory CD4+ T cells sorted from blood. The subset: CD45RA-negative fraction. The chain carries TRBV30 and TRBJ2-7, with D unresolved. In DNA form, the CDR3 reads TGTGCCAGTAGACTGTTGACCTACGAGCAGTACTTC. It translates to CASRLLTYEQYF.